The TCR beta chain described here comes from a study of identical twins. Via MiXCR, TCRdb re-called the 5' RACE reads, giving one row per CDR3 protein. The sample consists of about 240,000 distinct CDR3 sequences, approximately 7.9% of them appearing once. V lost 6 bases and J 1 base, leaving 14 bases between the germline ends. This CDR3 region has 15 residues. Per the germline V gene, CDR1 is SGHVS and CDR2 is FQNEAQ. The same sample was also studied in work on yellow fever vaccine responses in identical twins.

J is TRBJ2-3 and V is TRBV7-8; TRBD2 is a possible D gene (6 bases). The sequenced material came from CD8+ T cells sorted from blood. This receptor was identified in a woman under 30 in good health. In DNA, the CDR3 is TGTGCCAGCAGGCGGTGGCGGGAAGGCACAGATACGCAGTATTTT. This gives the protein CASRRWREGTDTQYF.